The rows below give T cell receptor beta chains drawn from one sample of a study of OX40 agonist ivuxolimab in advanced cancers. Profiled with immunoSEQ multiplex PCR; TCRdb holds only in-frame clones, not every one. The sample has approximately 41,000 clones, roughly nine tenths seen once. The material was CD4+ or CD8+ T cells sorted from blood, obtained in a trial of the OX40 agonist ivuxolimab. Every receptor here comes from an adult with an advanced solid tumor such as melanoma, head and neck, liver or kidney cancer. The CDR3 runs from the conserved cysteine through the conserved F or W. D genes are given only for firm matches. The size entry is marked missing in some rows and otherwise reads once, few, many or a size class.

d_gene: -; j_gene: TRBJ1-3; abundance: -; v_gene: TRBV28; CDR3nt: TGTGCCAGCAGGGGGGGCCAAGGAAACACCATATACTTT; CDR3aa: CASRGGQGNTIYF
d_gene: -; j_gene: TRBJ2-1; abundance: -; v_gene: TRBV28; CDR3nt: TGTGCCAGCAGTTTATCTAGCAATGAGCAGTTCTTC; CDR3aa: CASSLSSNEQFF
d_gene: TRBD1; j_gene: TRBJ1-1; abundance: -; v_gene: TRBV4-3; CDR3nt: TGCGCCAGCAGCCTCGGACAGGGAATGGAAGCTTTCTTT; CDR3aa: CASSLGQGMEAFF
d_gene: TRBD1; j_gene: TRBJ2-7; abundance: -; v_gene: TRBV19; CDR3nt: TGTGCCAGTAGCTGGACAGGCAGTTACGAGCAGTACTTC; CDR3aa: CASSWTGSYEQYF
d_gene: TRBD1; j_gene: TRBJ2-7; abundance: -; v_gene: TRBV28; CDR3nt: TGTGCCAGCAAACGCTGGGGACAGGGCGGAGAGCAGTACTTC; CDR3aa: CASKRWGQGGEQYF
d_gene: -; j_gene: TRBJ1-5; abundance: -; v_gene: TRBV4-2; CDR3nt: TGTGCCAGCAGCCATGACAGTAGCAATCAGCCCCAGCATTTT; CDR3aa: CASSHDSSNQPQHF
d_gene: -; j_gene: TRBJ1-1; abundance: once; v_gene: TRBV6-6; CDR3nt: TGTGCCAGCAGTTACTCGATAGATATCCCTAACACTGAAGCTTTCTTT; CDR3aa: CASSYSIDIPNTEAFF
d_gene: -; j_gene: TRBJ2-7; abundance: -; v_gene: TRBV19; CDR3nt: TGTGCCAGTAGTATAGGATACGAGCAGTACTTC; CDR3aa: CASSIGYEQYF
d_gene: -; j_gene: TRBJ2-2; abundance: -; v_gene: TRBV6-5; CDR3nt: TGTGCCAGCAGTTGGAGGGGGCGCACCGGGGAGCTGTTTTTT; CDR3aa: CASSWRGRTGELFF
d_gene: -; j_gene: TRBJ1-4; abundance: -; v_gene: TRBV5-1; CDR3nt: TGCGCCAGCATGACAGACTGGGGGGAAAAACTGTTTTTT; CDR3aa: CASMTDWGEKLFF
d_gene: -; j_gene: TRBJ1-1; abundance: few; v_gene: TRBV28; CDR3nt: TGTGCCAGCAGTCCGCCGGCGAACACTGAAGCTTTCTTT; CDR3aa: CASSPPANTEAFF
d_gene: TRBD1; j_gene: TRBJ1-5; abundance: -; v_gene: TRBV5-1; CDR3nt: TGCGCCAGCAGTCCCGGGACAGGGGATTTAGAGGCCCAGCATTTT; CDR3aa: CASSPGTGDLEAQHF
d_gene: TRBD2; j_gene: TRBJ2-1; abundance: -; v_gene: TRBV2; CDR3nt: TGTGCCAGCAGTGACGGGAGGGATGAGCAGTTCTTC; CDR3aa: CASSDGRDEQFF
d_gene: -; j_gene: TRBJ2-7; abundance: -; v_gene: TRBV7-6; CDR3nt: TGTGCCAGCAGCTTGGACAGAACCTACGAGCAGTACTTC; CDR3aa: CASSLDRTYEQYF
d_gene: -; j_gene: TRBJ2-7; abundance: -; v_gene: TRBV15; CDR3nt: TGTGCCACCAGCCTTACCCAGACAGGCCTCGGGTCCTACGAGCAGTACTTC; CDR3aa: CATSLTQTGLGSYEQYF
d_gene: TRBD2; j_gene: TRBJ2-7; abundance: -; v_gene: TRBV7-9; CDR3nt: TGTGCCAGCAGCCCCTGGGCTAGCGGGGGGCAGAGCTCCTACGAGCAGTACTTC; CDR3aa: CASSPWASGGQSSYEQYF
d_gene: -; j_gene: TRBJ1-3; abundance: once; v_gene: TRBV21-1; CDR3nt: TGTGCCACCAGGAGCGGGGGCCCTGGAAACACCATATATTTT; CDR3aa: CATRSGGPGNTIYF
d_gene: -; j_gene: TRBJ1-4; abundance: -; v_gene: TRBV4-1; CDR3nt: TGCGCCAGCAGCCAGAGCGCTGGGAGGGCAACTAATGAAAAACTGTTTTTT; CDR3aa: CASSQSAGRATNEKLFF
d_gene: -; j_gene: TRBJ2-7; abundance: -; v_gene: TRBV9; CDR3nt: TGTGCCAGCAGCGTTTACCCGGGAGAGGTCTCCTACGAGCAGTACTTC; CDR3aa: CASSVYPGEVSYEQYF
d_gene: -; j_gene: TRBJ2-7; abundance: -; v_gene: TRBV9; CDR3nt: TGTGCCAGCAGCGTAGGACAGAACTCCTACGAGCAGTACTTC; CDR3aa: CASSVGQNSYEQYF
d_gene: -; j_gene: TRBJ2-7; abundance: -; v_gene: TRBV11-1; CDR3nt: TGTGCCAGCAGCTTAGGGGGGAGCTACGAGCAGTACTTC; CDR3aa: CASSLGGSYEQYF
d_gene: -; j_gene: TRBJ1-4; abundance: -; v_gene: TRBV9; CDR3nt: TGTGCCAGCAGTCGGACACCAGCAACTAATGAAAAACTGTTTTTT; CDR3aa: CASSRTPATNEKLFF
d_gene: -; j_gene: TRBJ2-5; abundance: -; v_gene: TRBV7-6; CDR3nt: TGTGCCAGCAGCCTACGCTGGGAGACCCAGTACTTC; CDR3aa: CASSLRWETQYF
d_gene: TRBD2; j_gene: TRBJ2-3; abundance: -; v_gene: TRBV13; CDR3nt: TGTGCCAGCAGCTATTCGGGCGGGGGGGCTGGAGATACGCAGTATTTT; CDR3aa: CASSYSGGGAGDTQYF
d_gene: -; j_gene: TRBJ1-1; abundance: -; v_gene: TRBV6-5; CDR3nt: TGTGCCAGCAGTAAGGGGGGTGAAGCTTTCTTT; CDR3aa: CASSKGGEAFF
d_gene: TRBD2; j_gene: TRBJ2-3; abundance: -; v_gene: TRBV27; CDR3nt: TGTGCCAGCAGTTTTTTGGCGGGGGGGCTCGGGAGCACAGATACGCAGTATTTT; CDR3aa: CASSFLAGGLGSTDTQYF
d_gene: -; j_gene: TRBJ2-3; abundance: -; v_gene: TRBV18; CDR3nt: TGTGCCAGCTCACCGGAAGCCGGTGGGACAGATACGCAGTATTTT; CDR3aa: CASSPEAGGTDTQYF
d_gene: TRBD1; j_gene: TRBJ1-1; abundance: few; v_gene: TRBV10-3; CDR3nt: TGTGCCGCCGGGACAGGGGAGACTGAAGCTTTCTTT; CDR3aa: CAAGTGETEAFF
d_gene: -; j_gene: TRBJ2-3; abundance: -; v_gene: TRBV7-9; CDR3nt: TGTGCCAGCAGCACTACAATTAGCACAGATACGCAGTATTTT; CDR3aa: CASSTTISTDTQYF
d_gene: -; j_gene: TRBJ2-7; abundance: -; v_gene: TRBV11-2; CDR3nt: TGTGCCAGCAGCTTAGAGGGCCCGACAGGTAACTACGAGCAGTACTTC; CDR3aa: CASSLEGPTGNYEQYF
d_gene: TRBD2; j_gene: TRBJ2-2; abundance: -; v_gene: TRBV10-3; CDR3nt: TGTGCCATCAGAGGGATAGCGGGGGGTGACACCGGGGAGCTGTTTTTT; CDR3aa: CAIRGIAGGDTGELFF
d_gene: -; j_gene: TRBJ2-1; abundance: -; v_gene: TRBV2; CDR3nt: TGTGCCAGGAGAGACAGTAAAGAATACAATGAGCAGTTCTTC; CDR3aa: CARRDSKEYNEQFF
d_gene: TRBD2; j_gene: TRBJ2-5; abundance: -; v_gene: TRBV11-3; CDR3nt: TGTGCCAGCAGCTTAACTAGCGGGGAAGAGACCCAGTACTTC; CDR3aa: CASSLTSGEETQYF
d_gene: -; j_gene: TRBJ2-4; abundance: -; v_gene: TRBV6-6; CDR3nt: TGTGCCAGCGTACTTGGGGCGGCCAAAAACATTCAGTACTTC; CDR3aa: CASVLGAAKNIQYF
d_gene: -; j_gene: TRBJ2-7; abundance: -; v_gene: TRBV29-1; CDR3nt: TGCAGCGTTGTGTCAGAGACCTACGAGCAGTACTTC; CDR3aa: CSVVSETYEQYF
d_gene: -; j_gene: TRBJ2-3; abundance: -; v_gene: TRBV9; CDR3nt: TGTGCCAGCAGCGTAGCGGGGAATCCGGCAGATACGCAGTATTTT; CDR3aa: CASSVAGNPADTQYF
d_gene: -; j_gene: TRBJ1-2; abundance: once; v_gene: TRBV30; CDR3nt: TGTGCCTGGAGTGTACTTGGGTCCTATGGCTACACCTTC; CDR3aa: CAWSVLGSYGYTF
d_gene: -; j_gene: TRBJ1-2; abundance: once; v_gene: TRBV5-6; CDR3nt: TGTGCCAGCAGCGGCCCCACGGATTATGGCTACACCTTC; CDR3aa: CASSGPTDYGYTF
d_gene: -; j_gene: TRBJ1-1; abundance: -; v_gene: TRBV7-9; CDR3nt: TGTGCCAGCCGCACAACCTCAATAGGGAACACTGAAGCTTTCTTT; CDR3aa: CASRTTSIGNTEAFF
d_gene: -; j_gene: TRBJ1-2; abundance: -; v_gene: TRBV11-2; CDR3nt: TGTGCCAGCAGCCAAGCCGGGATTGGGACCTTC; CDR3aa: CASSQAGIGTF
d_gene: -; j_gene: TRBJ2-7; abundance: -; v_gene: TRBV6-5; CDR3nt: TGTGCCAGCAGTTACATTTTAGGCGAGCAGTACTTC; CDR3aa: CASSYILGEQYF
d_gene: -; j_gene: TRBJ2-1; abundance: -; v_gene: TRBV30; CDR3nt: TGTGCCTGGACCCCTGGGCACCTGGGTCCCCTTCTTGAGCAGTTCTTC; CDR3aa: CAWTPGHLGPLLEQFF
d_gene: -; j_gene: TRBJ1-6; abundance: -; v_gene: TRBV27; CDR3nt: TGTGCCAGCAGCCGTACAGTACTCTCCTATAATTCACCCCTCCACTTT; CDR3aa: CASSRTVLSYNSPLHF
d_gene: TRBD2; j_gene: TRBJ2-3; abundance: -; v_gene: TRBV10-3; CDR3nt: TGTGCCATCAGTACCTTAAGAGCGGGGGTTACAGATACGCAGTATTTT; CDR3aa: CAISTLRAGVTDTQYF
d_gene: -; j_gene: TRBJ2-5; abundance: -; v_gene: TRBV28; CDR3nt: TGTGCCAGCAGTTTATTCTACGGGGAGACCCAGTACTTC; CDR3aa: CASSLFYGETQYF
d_gene: TRBD1; j_gene: TRBJ1-1; abundance: -; v_gene: TRBV5-3; CDR3nt: TGTGCCAGCAGCCCAGGGGGCCCTGAAGCTTTCTTT; CDR3aa: CASSPGGPEAFF
d_gene: -; j_gene: TRBJ2-7; abundance: -; v_gene: TRBV4-1; CDR3nt: TGCGCCAGCAGCCACGCAGGGGCGGAGTCCTACGAGCAGTACTTC; CDR3aa: CASSHAGAESYEQYF
d_gene: TRBD2; j_gene: TRBJ2-7; abundance: -; v_gene: TRBV27; CDR3nt: TGTGCCAGCAGCCTGGGACTAGCTTGGGTTTACGAGCAGTACTTC; CDR3aa: CASSLGLAWVYEQYF
d_gene: -; j_gene: TRBJ1-2; abundance: -; v_gene: TRBV25-1; CDR3nt: TGTGCCAGCAGTGGTAGGGGACTGTATGGCTACACCTTC; CDR3aa: CASSGRGLYGYTF
d_gene: TRBD1; j_gene: TRBJ2-1; abundance: -; v_gene: TRBV10-3; CDR3nt: TGTGCCATCAGCACTGGACAGGGGAGGTCCTACAATGAGCAGTTCTTC; CDR3aa: CAISTGQGRSYNEQFF
d_gene: -; j_gene: TRBJ2-1; abundance: -; v_gene: TRBV5-6; CDR3nt: TGTGCCAGCAGACCGAGATGGGGCCCCTACAATGAGCAGTTCTTC; CDR3aa: CASRPRWGPYNEQFF